A selection of T cell receptor beta chains follows, all from one sample in a study of vaccination effects on CD4 cells after COVID-19. Their cognate antigens are unknown. Profiled with immunoSEQ multiplex PCR; TCRdb holds only in-frame clones, not every one. Of tens of thousands of clones in the sample, around 78% are singletons; the top ten hold about 33%. The sample consisted of CD4+ T cells from PBMCs cultured with a peptide pool, taken before COVID-19 vaccination. The receptors stem from a human donor who had a prior SARS-CoV-2 infection. Both conserved end residues are trimmed from each CDR3. A D gene is named only where the DNA matches it firmly.

d_call	v_call	j_call	cdr3_aa
TRBD2	TRBV6-2/TRBV6-3	TRBJ2-3	ASSSLGTSGRALGTDTQY
TRBD1	TRBV30	TRBJ2-5	AWRPGGKTQY
TRBD2	TRBV5-4	TRBJ2-3	ASSSPTGGGRVYTQY
TRBD1	TRBV27	TRBJ2-1	ASSFGTGGYNEQF
.	TRBV2	TRBJ1-5	ATGDGREPQH
TRBD2	TRBV27	TRBJ2-7	ASTHRTSGSSYEQY
TRBD1	TRBV6-5	TRBJ2-7	ASSYSGDRSYEQY
TRBD2	TRBV2	TRBJ2-4	ASRELAGGELAKNIQY
TRBD1	TRBV20-1	TRBJ1-2	SASFGTGFGYT
.	TRBV11-1	TRBJ1-2	ASSMDSNYGYT
TRBD1	TRBV4-2	TRBJ1-6	ASSQTGLSDSPLH
.	TRBV12-3/TRBV12-4	TRBJ2-1	ASTSVGVEQF
TRBD1	TRBV19	TRBJ2-7	ASRQTGARNEQY
.	TRBV5-1	TRBJ2-7	ASSLAATGRSGYEQY
TRBD1	TRBV15	TRBJ2-5	ATSKIGTGGETQY
.	TRBV5-4	TRBJ2-3	ASSPGPGLQRWYTQY
.	TRBV9	TRBJ2-5	ASTPTSWGETQY
.	TRBV29-1	TRBJ2-3	SVEGGTRTDTQY
.	TRBV9	TRBJ2-7	ASSPGTDGDEQY
TRBD1	TRBV7-9	TRBJ1-1	ASSPRQGEDTEAF
TRBD2	TRBV4-1	TRBJ2-7	ASSQGATSGRQY
TRBD2	TRBV7-2	TRBJ2-2	ASSSPAGWTGELF
TRBD2	TRBV24-1	TRBJ2-1	ATSDFRSSGRGNEQF
TRBD1	TRBV28	TRBJ1-5	ASSPDRGLQPQH
TRBD1	TRBV4-2	TRBJ2-3	ASSLRQGLSTDTQY
.	TRBV30	TRBJ1-4	AWSKRAWRDEKLF
.	TRBV12-5	TRBJ2-3	ASGLVPSWYTQY
.	TRBV4-2	TRBJ2-1	ASSQDQSSYNEQF
.	TRBV4-1	TRBJ1-6	ASSLEHRGNSPLH
TRBD2	TRBV5-1	TRBJ2-1	ASSLELAGSYNEQF
.	TRBV7-2	TRBJ2-5	ASSIVVQETQY
.	TRBV5-8	TRBJ1-1	ASSFRATEAF
TRBD2	TRBV12-5	TRBJ2-1	ASGLGRASGYNEQF
.	TRBV4-1	TRBJ2-7	ASSQDTRIEQY
.	TRBV21-1	TRBJ1-3	ASRSGRGHGSIGNTIY
.	TRBV5-6	TRBJ1-6	ASSLAGGNSPLH
.	TRBV24-1	TRBJ1-1	ATSDPGGEAF
.	TRBV2	TRBJ1-2	ASSEWGGYT
TRBD1	TRBV24-1	TRBJ2-3	ATSDPGTGGADTQY
TRBD2	TRBV6-5	TRBJ2-3	ASSPGLAGTDTQY
.	TRBV2	TRBJ2-5	ASRPLARIQETQY
TRBD2	TRBV19	TRBJ2-1	ASSIGTSSYNEQF
TRBD2	TRBV14	TRBJ2-7	ASRKGAGGLYEQY
.	TRBV19	TRBJ1-1	ASSVVVQDTEAF